What follows are 27 T cell receptor beta chains derived from one specimen sequenced in a study of vaccination effects on CD4 cells after COVID-19. Using viral peptide pools, the ViraFEST assay grew out antigen-specific CD4+ T cells prior to sequencing. Having been cultured for ten to eleven days, the cells underwent CD4+ T cell isolation. Vaccine recipients lacked prior SARS-CoV-2 infection and had negative nucleocapsid antibodies. The table came from immunoSEQ multiplex PCR; TCRdb's copy has only in-frame clones and leaves some out. The data contain 20,000 to 25,000 clones, about 69% of them seen just once; the ten biggest clones take up 20% to 30%. The antigens of these receptors remain unknown. The material was CD4+ T cells from PBMCs cultured with HCoV-NL63 spike peptides, obtained before COVID-19 vaccination. These receptors originate from a human donor who received a COVID-19 vaccine.

This clone was detected once. The V and J genes are TRBV27 and TRBJ2-3; the match to TRBD2 covers 12 bases. Germline loops: CDR1 MNHEY, CDR2 SMNVEV (reference sequence). This CDR3 contains 19 residues. The ends lost 2 bases at V and 4 bases at J; junction bases unmatched: 13. CDR3 in amino acids: CASSLLRSASGRAPDTQYF. In DNA, the CDR3 is TGTGCCAGCAGTTTACTTCGTTCCGCTAGCGGGAGGGCCCCAGATACGCAGTATTTT.

The chain carries TRBV4-2 and TRBJ1-2, with D possibly matching TRBD1 (5 bases). Germline CDR1 is LGHNA and CDR2 is YNFKEQ. V was cut by 3 bases and J by 5 bases, with 19 bases left in between. The CDR3 loop spans 16 amino acids. This chain's CDR3 is CASSQAPTGASYGYTF. DNA for the CDR3: TGTGCCAGCAGCCAGGCCCCAACAGGAGCCAGTTATGGCTACACCTTC.

The rearrangement links TRBV3-1 (or the pseudogene TRBV3-2) to TRBJ2-7, with D possibly being TRBD2 (6 bases). V gave up 2 bases and J gave up 0 bases, with 23 bases separating them. Germline lookup yields CDR1 LGHDT and CDR2 YNNKEL (reference sequence). CDR3 length: 19 residues. CDR3 region: CASSQNPLGFRGISYEQYF. In DNA, the CDR3 is TGTGCCAGCAGCCAAAATCCCTTGGGCTTTCGCGGGATCTCCTACGAGCAGTACTTC.

The chain has TRBV30 and TRBJ2-7; TRBD2 aligns across 7 bases. Germline V gene data show CDR1 as GTSNPN and CDR2 as SVGIG (reference sequence). Unmatched junction bases numbered 7, after V lost 5 bases and J lost 0 bases. The CDR3 spans 14 residues. The CDR3 region has the DNA TGTGCCTGGGGTCGTGGCGGGAGCTCCTACGAGCAGTACTTC. Amino acids: CAWGRGGSSYEQYF.

A few counts support this clone. The chain joins TRBV7-8 to TRBJ1-6; D gene uncertain. This CDR3 is 12 amino acids long. Trimming stripped 5 bases from V and 7 bases from J, with 6 bases between. Germline V CDR1 and CDR2: SGHVS, FQNEAQ. CDR3 in amino acids: CASSRLNSPLHF. The CDR3 bases are TGTGCCAGCAGCCGATTAAATTCACCCCTCCACTTT.

The chain is built from TRBV5-4 and TRBJ2-7, with TRBD2 as a possible D gene (6 bases). V lost 4 bases, J lost 10 bases, and 9 bases lay in between. CDR1 is SGHNT and CDR2 is YYREEE in the germline V gene (reference sequence). CDR3 length: 10 amino acids. CDR3: CASSPGVQYF. The DNA of the CDR3 is TGTGCCAGCAGCCCGGGAGTTCAGTACTTC.

This sequence joins TRBV9 and TRBJ2-1; TRBD2 matches 11 bases. V dropped 4 bases and J dropped 6; count of bases not matched to a gene: 9. This CDR3 is 16 amino acids long. Looked up from germline, CDR1 is SGDLS and CDR2 is YYNGEE. The CDR3: CASSPSPGTSGNEQFF. The CDR3 DNA reads TGTGCCAGCAGCCCAAGCCCCGGGACTAGCGGCAATGAGCAGTTCTTC. The full variable domain, its missing parts supplied by reference TRBV9 and TRBJ2-1, is DSGVTQTPKHLITATGQRVTLRCSPRSGDLSVYWYQQSLDQGLQFLIQYYNGEERAKGNILERFSAQQFPDLHSELNLSSLELGDSALYFCASSPSPGTSGNEQFFGPGTRLTVL.

This clone was counted a few times. The chain links TRBV2 to TRBJ1-3, with D unresolved. Germline loops: CDR1 SNHLY, CDR2 FYNNEI. V lost 6 bases to trimming and J lost 0 bases, with 6 bases between them. This CDR3 region has 13 residues. The CDR3 loop reads CASSATSGNTIYF. For the CDR3, the DNA is TGTGCCAGCAGCGCGACCTCTGGAAACACCATATATTTT.

The V gene is TRBV3-1 (or the pseudogene TRBV3-2), the J gene TRBJ2-5, with D hard to call. The length of the CDR3 is 14 residues. Trimming took 2 bases from V and 7 from J, leaving 14 bases between them. CDR1 and CDR2 from the germline V gene are LGHDT and YNNKEL (reference sequence). CDR3 sequence: CASSQIDLRRTQYF. The CDR3 nucleotides read TGTGCCAGCAGCCAAATCGATCTAAGGCGGACCCAGTACTTC.

The rearrangement links TRBV5-1 to TRBJ2-7; weak D call: TRBD1 (6 bases). The germline CDR1 and CDR2 sequences are SGHRS and YFSETQ. The V end was cut by 0 bases, the J end by 5 bases, with 18 bases between. The CDR3 spans 16 residues. The CDR3 DNA is TGCGCCAGCAGCTTGGGCTCGGGACAAAGGTTCAACGAGCAGTACTTC. Translating it yields CASSLGSGQRFNEQYF.

This clone was observed once. V is TRBV28 and J is TRBJ1-2, with D uncertain. Trimming took 2 bases from V and 4 from J, leaving 5 bases between them. Germline V gene data show CDR1 as MDHEN and CDR2 as SYDVKM. The length of the CDR3 is 12 residues. The CDR3, as DNA: TGTGCCAGCAGTTTAGGTCTCTATGGCTACACCTTC. Amino acids: CASSLGLYGYTF.

This chain connects TRBV19 to TRBJ2-1, with TRBD2 matching over 14 bases. The J segment lost 8 bases and the V segment lost 7 bases, leaving 4 bases of the junction unmatched. The CDR3 runs 14 residues. The germline gives CDR1 LNHDA, CDR2 SQIVND (reference sequence). DNA of the CDR3: TGTGCCAGTATAGGGACTAGCGGGAGTTATGAGCAGTTCTTC. Amino acid sequence: CASIGTSGSYEQFF. Full variable domain (remainder filled in from reference TRBV19 and TRBJ2-1): DGGITQSPKYLFRKEGQNVTLSCEQNLNHDAMYWYRQDPGQGLRLIYYSQIVNDFQKGDIAEGYSVSREKKESFPLTVTSAQKNPTAFYLCASIGTSGSYEQFFGPGTRLTVL.

The chain is built from TRBV27 and TRBJ1-6; possibly TRBD1 for D (6 bases). The length of the CDR3 is 17 residues. Germline CDR1 reads MNHEY; CDR2 reads SMNVEV (reference sequence). V dropped 3 bases and J dropped 9 bases, with 21 bases sitting between them. The CDR3, as DNA: TGTGCCAGCAGTTTCACCCTCTCCCGCCACAGGGCTTCACCCCTCCACTTT. It translates to CASSFTLSRHRASPLHF.

V gene TRBV25-1 combines with J gene TRBJ1-2; tentatively, D is TRBD1 (5 bases). V was pared by 5 bases and J by 2 bases, with 9 bases between. Germline V lookup: CDR1 MGHDK, CDR2 SYGVNS. The CDR3 length is 13 residues. CDR3 nucleotide sequence: TGTGCCAGCAGTTGGGGGGTAAACTATGGCTACACCTTC. It yields the protein CASSWGVNYGYTF.

The chain employs TRBV4-1 and TRBJ1-1; no clear D. The germline CDR1 and CDR2 sequences are MGHRA and YSYEKL. V was pared by 4 bases and J by 3 bases, with 12 bases between. This CDR3 is built from 14 residues. Written as DNA, the CDR3 is TGCGCCAGCAGCCCACGTTTAAGGGACACTGAAGCTTTCTTT. It encodes CASSPRLRDTEAFF.

This chain uses TRBV12-1 with TRBJ1-6. TRBV12-1 counts as a pseudogene. The CDR3 is 15 residues long. The CDR3 nucleotides are TGTGCCAGCAGCTTTCGGTCAAAAGAAGATTCACCCCTCCACTTT. Its protein is CASSFRSKEDSPLHF.

The chain recombines TRBV5-6 with TRBJ2-5; D is perhaps TRBD2 (5 bases). Germline V gene sequence: CDR1 SGHDT, CDR2 YYEEEE. Trimming pared 2 bases from V and 4 bases from J, leaving 12 bases between. The CDR3 is 14 amino acids. This CDR3 reads CASSFFAGGETQYF. The CDR3, as DNA: TGTGCCAGCAGCTTCTTTGCAGGAGGAGAGACCCAGTACTTC.

V is TRBV28 and J is TRBJ1-1; D not certain. V gave up 5 bases and J gave up 0 bases, with 7 bases separating them. The CDR3 is made up of 13 amino acids. The germline V gene encodes CDR1 MDHEN and CDR2 SYDVKM. This CDR3 is CASSRGMNTEAFF. In DNA, the CDR3 is TGTGCCAGCAGTCGAGGTATGAACACTGAAGCTTTCTTT.

The table lists this clone with a count of one. The chain couples TRBV6-6 to TRBJ1-1, with D possibly matching TRBD1 (5 bases). Trimming cost V 6 bases and J 2 bases, with 10 bases left between them. CDR3 length equals 13 residues. The germline V gene has CDR1 MNHNY and CDR2 SVGAGI (reference sequence). CDR3 sequence: CASRAGPNTEAFF. Here the CDR3 DNA reads TGTGCCAGCAGGGCGGGACCCAACACTGAAGCTTTCTTT.

This chain joins TRBV3-1 (or the pseudogene TRBV3-2) and TRBJ1-3; D gene unclear. Trimming took off 1 base at V and 0 bases at J, with 13 bases between the two ends. This CDR3 has 17 residues. Germline CDR1 reads LGHDT; CDR2 reads YNNKEL (reference sequence). The CDR3 DNA sequence: TGTGCCAGCAGCCAAGCCCCGCCGCATGGCTCTGGAAACACCATATATTTT. Translation: CASSQAPPHGSGNTIYF.

The chain is built from TRBV7-2 and TRBJ1-2, with D maybe TRBD1 (5 bases). This CDR3 region has 16 residues. V lost 5 bases to trimming and J lost 2 bases, with 18 bases between them. The germline V gene encodes CDR1 SGHTA and CDR2 FQGNSA. As DNA, the CDR3 is TGTGCCAGCAGCCCAAGGGGAGGCCCGATAAACTATGGCTACACCTTC. Its protein is CASSPRGGPINYGYTF.

The chain links TRBV18 to TRBJ2-3, with D tentatively TRBD2 (6 bases). This CDR3 region has 15 residues. CDR1 and CDR2 (germline): KGHSH, LQKENI. Trimming shortened V by 0 bases and J by 1 base, and 8 bases separated the two germline ends. The CDR3 coding sequence is TGTGCCAGCTCACCACCGGGCGGGGGCACAGATACGCAGTATTTT. Translation: CASSPPGGGTDTQYF.

This chain links TRBV7-2 with TRBJ2-7, with D maybe TRBD2 (7 bases). Trimming cost V 3 bases and J 2 bases, with 14 bases left between them. This CDR3 is 15 amino acids long. Germline CDR1 and CDR2: SGHTA and FQGNSA. CDR3 in amino acids: CASSFFGGAAYEQYF. The CDR3, as DNA: TGTGCCAGCAGCTTTTTTGGGGGGGCCGCCTACGAGCAGTACTTC.

The V and J genes are TRBV2 and TRBJ2-3, with TRBD2 as a possible D gene (7 bases). Trimming cost V 6 bases and J 9 bases, with 22 bases left between them. The CDR3 consists of 15 residues. The germline CDR1 and CDR2 sequences are SNHLY and FYNNEI. CDR3 bases: TGTGCCAGCAGGAAACTAGCGAGTGCGGGGGCCACGCAGTATTTT. Translated, it gives CASRKLASAGATQYF.

The chain couples TRBV12-3 or TRBV12-4 to TRBJ1-1; D remains ambiguous. CDR3 length: 10 residues. Trimming took 7 bases from V and 11 from J, leaving 11 bases between them. For the CDR3, the DNA is TGTGCCAGCATCATAGGTCGGGCTTTCTTT. As protein: CASIIGRAFF.

This clone was picked up a small number of times. The chain couples TRBV4-1 to TRBJ1-2; no firm D call. CDR3 length: 15 amino acids. The germline V gene encodes CDR1 MGHRA and CDR2 YSYEKL. The ends were cut back, 0 bases at V and 1 base at J, with 9 bases in the middle. This CDR3 reads CASSQESTLNYGYTF. DNA for the CDR3: TGCGCCAGCAGCCAAGAGTCGACCCTTAACTATGGCTACACCTTC.

This rearrangement joins TRBV7-9 to TRBJ1-5; a possible D gene is TRBD1 (5 bases). From germline, CDR1 is SEHNR and CDR2 FQNEAQ (reference sequence). Trimming shortened V by 2 bases and J by 4 bases, and 15 bases separated the two germline ends. This CDR3 contains 16 residues. Written as DNA, the CDR3 is TGTGCCAGCAGCTTATCCTCTAAGGGACTAAATCAGCCCCAGCATTTT. The encoded protein is CASSLSSKGLNQPQHF.